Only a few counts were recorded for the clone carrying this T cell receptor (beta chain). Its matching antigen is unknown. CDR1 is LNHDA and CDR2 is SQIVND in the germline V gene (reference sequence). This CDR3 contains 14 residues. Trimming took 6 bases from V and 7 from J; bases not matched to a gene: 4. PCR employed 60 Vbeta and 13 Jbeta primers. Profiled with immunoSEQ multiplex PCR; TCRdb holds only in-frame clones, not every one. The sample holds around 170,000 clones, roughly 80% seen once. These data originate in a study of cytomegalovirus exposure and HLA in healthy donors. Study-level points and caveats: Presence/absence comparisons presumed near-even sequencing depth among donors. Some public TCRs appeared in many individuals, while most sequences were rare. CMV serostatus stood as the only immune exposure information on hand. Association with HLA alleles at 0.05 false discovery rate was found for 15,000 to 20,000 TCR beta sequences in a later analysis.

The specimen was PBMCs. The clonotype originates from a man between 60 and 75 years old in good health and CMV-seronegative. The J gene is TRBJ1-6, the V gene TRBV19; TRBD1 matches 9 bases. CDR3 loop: CASSPGQGNSPLHF. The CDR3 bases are TGTGCCAGTAGCCCGGGACAGGGCAATTCACCCCTCCACTTT.